This passage covers 30 T cell receptor beta chains from one sample sequenced in a study of OX40 agonist ivuxolimab in advanced cancers. Profiling relied on immunoSEQ multiplex PCR, and the TCRdb table lists in-frame clones only, not all of them. The sample holds under 200,000 clones; roughly 92% are singletons and the top ten take just over 0.3%. The specimen comprised CD4+ or CD8+ T cells sorted from blood, sampled in a trial of the OX40 agonist ivuxolimab. The receptors stem from an adult with an advanced solid tumor such as melanoma, head and neck, liver or kidney cancer.

This rearrangement joins TRBV11-2 to TRBJ2-2; TRBD2 matches at 9 bases. J lost 2 bases, V lost 5 bases, and 6 bases had no gene match. This CDR3 region has 16 residues. The V gene's germline CDR1 is SGHAT and CDR2 FQNNGV. For the CDR3, the DNA is TGTGCCAGCAGCGCCCTAGCGGGGACTAACACCGGGGAGCTGTTTTTT. Protein product: CASSALAGTNTGELFF. Filled out from reference TRBV11-2 and TRBJ2-2, the complete variable domain reads EAGVAQSPRYKIIEKRQSVAFWCNPISGHATLYWYQQILGQGPKLLIQFQNNGVVDDSQLPKDRFSAERLKGVDSTLKIQPAKLEDSAVYLCASSALAGTNTGELFFGEGSRLTVL.

This chain links TRBV27 with TRBJ1-2, with unresolved D. This CDR3 is 13 amino acids long. Germline V gene data show CDR1 as MNHEY and CDR2 as SMNVEV (reference sequence). V was clipped by 3 bases and J by 3 bases, with 8 bases between them. CDR3 residues: CASSFALDYGYTF. The CDR3 DNA is TGTGCCAGCAGTTTTGCCCTTGACTATGGCTACACCTTC.

The chain is built from TRBV7-9 and TRBJ2-2; D ambiguous. This CDR3 comprises 11 residues. The germline V gene has CDR1 SEHNR and CDR2 FQNEAQ (reference sequence). V was clipped by 7 bases and J by 3 bases, with 3 bases between them. The CDR3 spells CASKYTGELFF. The CDR3 region has the DNA TGTGCCAGCAAATACACCGGGGAGCTGTTTTTT.

The chain is built from TRBV9 and TRBJ2-3, with 9 bases lining up with TRBD1. With V trimmed by 5 bases and J by 3 bases, 7 bases remained unmatched. CDR3 size: 15 residues. The germline V gene encodes CDR1 SGDLS and CDR2 YYNGEE. The DNA for the CDR3 is TGTGCCAGCAGTTCAGACAGGGGGATTACAGATACGCAGTATTTT. Amino acids: CASSSDRGITDTQYF.

V and J are TRBV9 and TRBJ2-7; a possible D gene is TRBD2 (6 bases). The V gene's germline CDR1 is SGDLS and CDR2 YYNGEE. Trimming took off 0 bases at V and 7 bases at J, with 17 bases between the two ends. The CDR3 length is 15 residues. CDR3 loop: CASSVAGTSMGEQYF. CDR3 DNA: TGTGCCAGCAGCGTAGCCGGGACTTCAATGGGGGAGCAGTACTTC.

This chain joins TRBV7-6 and TRBJ2-2; unclear D gene. Looked up from germline, CDR1 is SGHVS and CDR2 is FNYEAQ. V was clipped by 3 bases and J by 4 bases, with 18 bases between them. The CDR3 has 17 residues. The CDR3 reads CASSFAKGSTLTGELFF. The CDR3 nucleotides read TGTGCCAGCAGCTTTGCGAAGGGATCAACACTCACCGGGGAGCTGTTTTTT.

The chain recombines TRBV6-5 with TRBJ2-7, with D unresolved. Between the trimmed V and J ends, which lost 5 bases and 5 bases, there was a span of 10 bases. Germline lookup yields CDR1 MNHEY and CDR2 SVGAGI. CDR3 size: 12 residues. CDR3 sequence (DNA): TGTGCCAGCAGTCACGATCCCCACGAGCAGTACTTC. As protein: CASSHDPHEQYF.

This sequence joins TRBV28 and TRBJ2-7, with a weak D call TRBD2 (6 bases). The germline CDR1 and CDR2 sequences are MDHEN and SYDVKM. The CDR3 length is 15 residues. Deletions cut 6 bases from V and 3 bases from J, with 18 bases between. CDR3 protein: CASRNPGGINYEQYF. The CDR3 nucleotides are TGTGCCAGCAGAAACCCCGGAGGGATCAACTACGAGCAGTACTTC.

The rearrangement joins TRBV27 to TRBJ1-4; 8 nucleotides line up with TRBD1. The CDR3 covers 17 residues. Germline lookup yields CDR1 MNHEY and CDR2 SMNVEV (reference sequence). Trimming cost V 4 bases and J 5 bases; bases outside gene matches: 12. CDR3 loop: CASSSYSGQGVNEKLFF. The CDR3 DNA reads TGTGCCAGCAGTTCCTACTCTGGACAGGGCGTGAATGAAAAACTGTTTTTT.

The gene calls are TRBV7-6 and TRBJ1-3; no clear D. Trimming pared 1 base from V and 2 bases from J, leaving 9 bases between. There are 15 residues in the CDR3. Germline CDR1 reads SGHVS; CDR2 reads FNYEAQ. CDR3 coding DNA: TGTGCCAGCAGCTTAGATAGCAACCCTGGAAACACCATATATTTT. This codes for CASSLDSNPGNTIYF.

The chain employs TRBV18 and TRBJ1-2; D unclear. V lost 3 bases and J 4 bases, leaving 15 bases between the germline ends. Germline CDR1 is KGHSH and CDR2 is LQKENI. This CDR3 is built from 15 residues. The CDR3 DNA sequence: TGTGCCAGCTCACCGGGGTCAGGATCCCTCTATGGCTACACCTTC. Its translation is CASSPGSGSLYGYTF.

The chain is built from TRBV6-4 and TRBJ1-2; D might be TRBD1 (6 bases). CDR1 and CDR2 (germline): MRHNA, SNTAGT. CDR3 size: 17 residues. V lost 5 bases to trimming and J lost 4 bases, with 23 bases between them. CDR3 sequence: CASSPRGWPGESYGYTF. The CDR3, as DNA: TGTGCCAGCAGTCCTAGGGGTTGGCCAGGGGAAAGCTATGGCTACACCTTC.

The chain employs TRBV10-3 and TRBJ1-2; weak D call: TRBD1 (6 bases). Trimming stripped 0 bases from V and 4 bases from J, with 12 bases between. This CDR3 comprises 15 residues. The germline V gene encodes CDR1 ENHRY and CDR2 SYGVKD. CDR3 nucleotides: TGTGCCATCAGTGAGTCGGTTAGGACAGCCTATGGCTACACCTTC. It yields the protein CAISESVRTAYGYTF.

The chain has TRBV18 and TRBJ2-2, with 9 bases matching TRBD1. After removal of 6 bases from V and 5 bases from J, the junction contained 10 bases not matched to a gene. This CDR3 region has 16 residues. Germline-derived CDR1 and CDR2 are KGHSH and LQKENI. The CDR3 here is CASSTRGQGRTGELFF. The CDR3 bases are TGTGCCAGCTCCACCAGGGGACAGGGCCGTACCGGGGAGCTGTTTTTT.

This sequence joins TRBV11-2 and TRBJ1-4; TRBD1 agrees at 9 bases. From germline, CDR1 is SGHAT and CDR2 FQNNGV. V trimming: 5 bases; J trimming: 5 bases; junction bases outside the gene matches: 3. The CDR3 totals 14 residues. This CDR3 is CASSTDRGNEKLFF. Here the CDR3 DNA reads TGTGCCAGCAGCACTGACAGGGGGAATGAAAAACTGTTTTTT.

In this sample, this clone turned up once. The V call is TRBV6-4, the J call TRBJ2-1; 11 bases are shared with TRBD2. There are 19 residues in the CDR3. In germline, CDR1 is MRHNA, CDR2 SNTAGT. V dropped 1 base and J dropped 0; count of bases not matched to a gene: 8. CDR3 sequence (DNA): TGTGCCAGCAGTGACTGGCCTAGCGGGGGGAAAAGCTCCTACAATGAGCAGTTCTTC. This translates into CASSDWPSGGKSSYNEQFF.

J is TRBJ2-1 and V is TRBV7-3; 8 bases align to TRBD2. Per the germline V gene, CDR1 is SGHTA and CDR2 is FQGTGA. The CDR3 consists of 13 residues. The V segment lost 5 bases and the J segment 10 bases; nucleotides outside the gene matches: 7. The CDR3 nucleotides are TGTGCCAGCAGCCTCGACCCGGGGGGGGAGCAGTTCTTC. Its protein is CASSLDPGGEQFF.

This chain links TRBV7-4 with TRBJ1-2; 8 bases line up with TRBD1. V shed 4 bases, J shed 4 bases, and the junction held 8 bases outside the gene matches. CDR3 length: 15 residues. CDR1 is SGHVT, CDR2 SQSDAQ, per germline. In nucleotides, the CDR3 is TGTGCCAGCAGCTCAACAGGACAGGGCAGCTATGGCTACACCTTC. Translated: CASSSTGQGSYGYTF.

This clone was observed once. V usage is TRBV10-3 and J usage is TRBJ2-5, with D maybe TRBD1 (5 bases). The CDR3 consists of 14 residues. Trimming took 2 bases from V and 5 from J, leaving 12 bases between them. Germline loops: CDR1 ENHRY, CDR2 SYGVKD. In DNA form, the CDR3 reads TGTGCCATCAGTGAGAGGGCAGGGTGGGAGACCCAGTACTTC. This translates into CAISERAGWETQYF.

V and J are TRBV6-6 and TRBJ1-2; 8 nucleotides align to TRBD1. V lost 7 bases and J lost 7; bases outside the gene matches: 11. The CDR3 spans 14 residues. Germline CDR1 is MNHNY and CDR2 is SVGAGI (reference sequence). The CDR3 bases are TGTGCCAGCACTCTCGACAGGGGTGTTGCTGGCTACACCTTC. It encodes CASTLDRGVAGYTF.

The chain uses TRBV19 and TRBJ2-3, with 9 positions matching TRBD1. Germline values: CDR1 LNHDA, CDR2 SQIVND (reference sequence). The CDR3 has 14 residues. The V segment lost 4 bases and the J segment 5 bases; nucleotides outside the gene matches: 4. CDR3 sequence reads: CASSNRQGVDTQYF. CDR3 nucleotide sequence: TGTGCCAGTAGTAATCGACAGGGGGTAGATACGCAGTATTTT.

The chain is built from TRBV5-1 and TRBJ2-1; 12 bases are a match to TRBD2. The CDR3 length is 15 residues. The germline V gene encodes CDR1 SGHRS and CDR2 YFSETQ. V lost 6 bases and J lost 6; bases outside the gene matches: 7. The CDR3 is CASKGRTSGVNEQFF. The DNA for the CDR3 is TGCGCCAGCAAGGGGAGGACTAGCGGGGTCAATGAGCAGTTCTTC. The full variable domain, its missing parts supplied by reference TRBV5-1 and TRBJ2-1, is KAGVTQTPRYLIKTRGQQVTLSCSPISGHRSVSWYQQTPGQGLQFLFEYFSETQRNKGNFPGRFSGRQFSNSRSEMNVSTLELGDSALYLCASKGRTSGVNEQFFGPGTRLTVL.

The chain is built from TRBV5-6 and TRBJ2-3; unclear D gene. Trimming took 5 bases from V and 6 from J, leaving 10 bases between them. CDR3 length: 12 residues. The V gene's germline CDR1 is SGHDT and CDR2 YYEEEE. CDR3 nucleotide sequence: TGTGCCAGCAGGACGGAGTGGGATACGCAGTATTTT. Its protein product is CASRTEWDTQYF.

The rearrangement links TRBV18 to TRBJ2-7; the D gene is possibly TRBD2 (5 bases). V was clipped by 3 bases and J by 6 bases, with 24 bases between them. The CDR3 is 17 residues long. CDR1 and CDR2 from the germline V gene are KGHSH and LQKENI. The CDR3 nucleotides read TGTGCCAGCTCACCCCGTTTAGAGGGTGATGGGAGTCCCGAGCAGTACTTC. Its translation: CASSPRLEGDGSPEQYF.

V usage is TRBV28 and J usage is TRBJ2-1; a possible D gene is TRBD2 (6 bases). Germline loops: CDR1 MDHEN, CDR2 SYDVKM. There are 12 residues in the CDR3. The V gene lost 10 bases and the J gene lost 6 bases, with 13 bases spanning the gap. The CDR3 sequence is CATRGGVNEQFF. CDR3 sequence (DNA): TGTGCCACCAGAGGAGGGGTCAATGAGCAGTTCTTC.

This chain joins TRBV6-5 and TRBJ1-1; no clear D. The CDR3 has 12 residues. Germline-derived CDR1 and CDR2 are MNHEY and SVGAGI. The germline V and J ends were trimmed by 0 bases and 9 bases, with 8 bases remaining between them. CDR3 coding DNA: TGTGCCAGCAGTTACTCGACAATGAAAGCTTTCTTT. Residues: CASSYSTMKAFF.

The rearrangement uses TRBV4-3 and TRBJ2-3, with 8 nucleotides matching TRBD2. The J segment lost 3 bases and the V segment lost 4 bases, leaving 6 bases of the junction unmatched. Germline CDR1 and CDR2: LGHNA and YSLEER. The CDR3 length is 15 residues. CDR3 loop: CASSRTGGATDTQYF. The CDR3 region has the DNA TGCGCCAGCAGCCGGACCGGGGGGGCGACAGATACGCAGTATTTT.

CDR3 nucleotide sequence: TGTGCCAGCAGCCAGGGGGGAGGGGGCGCCTACGAGCAGTACTTC. Protein product: CASSQGGGGAYEQYF. The rearrangement joins TRBV11-2 to TRBJ2-7, with D possibly called TRBD1 or TRBD2 (7 bases each). Germline V gives CDR1 SGHAT, CDR2 FQNNGV. V lost 5 bases and J 2 bases, leaving 16 bases between the germline ends. This CDR3 region has 15 residues.

This clone was picked up one time. The chain uses TRBV29-1 and TRBJ2-7; D could derive from TRBD1 or TRBD2 (6 bases each). This CDR3 is built from 13 residues. Trimming took 7 bases from V and 4 from J, leaving 17 bases between them. CDR1 is SQVTM and CDR2 is ANQGSEA in the germline V gene. The CDR3 loop is CSALRGGPYEQYF. The CDR3 DNA sequence: TGCAGCGCCCTGAGAGGGGGGCCTTACGAGCAGTACTTC.

This rearrangement joins TRBV5-4 to TRBJ2-7, with no clear D. This CDR3 spans 13 amino acids. Trimming removed 3 bases from V and 2 bases from J, with 9 bases in between. Germline V gives CDR1 SGHNT, CDR2 YYREEE (reference sequence). The CDR3 region is CASSSQITYEQYF. The CDR3 region has the DNA TGTGCCAGCAGCTCACAGATAACCTACGAGCAGTACTTC. The complete variable domain, with remaining parts taken from reference TRBV5-4 and TRBJ2-7, reads ETGVTQSPTHLIKTRGQQVTLRCSSQSGHNTVSWYQQALGQGPQFIFQYYREEENGRGNFPPRFSGLQFPNYSSELNVNALELDDSALYLCASSSQITYEQYFGPGTRLTVT.